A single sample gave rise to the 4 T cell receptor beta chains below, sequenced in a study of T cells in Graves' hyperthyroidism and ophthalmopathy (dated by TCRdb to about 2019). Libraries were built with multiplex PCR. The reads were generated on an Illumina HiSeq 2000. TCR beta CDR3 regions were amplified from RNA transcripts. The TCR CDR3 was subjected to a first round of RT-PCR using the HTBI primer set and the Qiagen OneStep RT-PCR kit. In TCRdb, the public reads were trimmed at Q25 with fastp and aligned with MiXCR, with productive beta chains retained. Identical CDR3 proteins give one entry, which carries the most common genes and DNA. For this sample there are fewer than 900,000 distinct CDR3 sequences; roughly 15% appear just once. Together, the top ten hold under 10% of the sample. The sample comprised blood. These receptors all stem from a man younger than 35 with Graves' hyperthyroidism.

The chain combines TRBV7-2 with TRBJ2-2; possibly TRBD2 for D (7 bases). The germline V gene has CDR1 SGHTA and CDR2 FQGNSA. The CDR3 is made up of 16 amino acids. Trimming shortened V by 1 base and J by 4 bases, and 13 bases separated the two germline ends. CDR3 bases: TGTGCCAGCAGCTTAGGGGGGGGCGCGGGCACCGGGGAGCTGTTTTTT. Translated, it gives CASSLGGGAGTGELFF.

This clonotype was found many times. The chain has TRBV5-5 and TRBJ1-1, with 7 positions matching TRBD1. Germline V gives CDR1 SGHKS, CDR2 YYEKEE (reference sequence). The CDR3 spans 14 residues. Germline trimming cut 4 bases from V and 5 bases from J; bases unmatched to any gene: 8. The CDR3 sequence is CASSPGRGFTEAFF. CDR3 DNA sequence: TGTGCCAGCAGCCCGGGCAGGGGGTTTACTGAAGCTTTCTTT.

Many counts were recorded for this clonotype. The CDR3 sequence is CASSLGHLSYEQYF. DNA for the CDR3: TGTGCCAGCAGCTTAGGTCACCTATCCTACGAGCAGTACTTC. The rearrangement uses TRBV7-9 and TRBJ2-7; D not certain. Trimming took 1 base from V and 1 from J, leaving 8 bases between them. The CDR3 runs to 14 residues. CDR1 and CDR2 (germline): SEHNR, FQNEAQ (reference sequence).

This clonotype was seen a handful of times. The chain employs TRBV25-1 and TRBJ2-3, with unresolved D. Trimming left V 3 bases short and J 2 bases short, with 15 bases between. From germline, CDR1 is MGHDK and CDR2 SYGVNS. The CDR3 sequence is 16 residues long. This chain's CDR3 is CASSEEIGSDTDTQYF. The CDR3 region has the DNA TGTGCCAGCAGTGAGGAAATCGGATCAGACACAGATACGCAGTATTTT.